This section outlines one TCR beta chain sequence together with its context. These data originate in a study of blood T cell repertoires in COVID-19. At the level of the study: PBMCs, B-cell-depleted T cells, or T cells provided the cDNA or gDNA that made up the material.

Assay used: immunoSEQ multiplex PCR; TCRdb lists only in-frame clones, some missing. Among roughly 200,000 clones, 80% to 85% were seen once, and the ten largest hold roughly 18%. Germline V gene data show CDR1 as SGHNT and CDR2 as YENEEA. With V trimmed by 4 bases and J by 12 bases, 10 bases remained unmatched. The CDR3 has 14 residues. The rearrangement joins TRBV11-3 to TRBJ2-1; 9 nucleotides agree with TRBD2. Material for sequencing was peripheral blood. The TCR comes from a woman of 80 years or more with active or convalescent COVID-19. CDR3 loop: CASSSAGGGAGQFF. The CDR3 DNA reads TGTGCCAGCAGCTCGGCTGGCGGGGGGGCCGGGCAGTTCTTC.